What follows describes a single T cell receptor (beta chain). As yet, its antigen is unknown. The PCR used 60 Vbeta and 13 Jbeta primers. Libraries were prepared by immunoSEQ multiplex PCR; TCRdb keeps only in-frame clonotypes and omits some of them. The sample has about 160,000 clones; roughly 79% are singletons. The CDR3 contains 18 residues. In germline, CDR1 is SGHRS, CDR2 YFSETQ. The ends lost 4 bases at V and 2 bases at J; junction bases unmatched: 15. The sample is drawn from a study of cytomegalovirus exposure and HLA in healthy donors. Study results and limitations: The study listed roughly 160 cytomegalovirus-associated TCR beta chains. What was likely a sequencing artifact was a cluster of highly shared sequence variants. Presence/absence comparisons presumed near-even sequencing depth among donors.

This TCR was sampled from a woman aged 45-60 years in good health and CMV-seronegative. This chain links TRBV5-1 with TRBJ1-3, with TRBD1 matching over 7 bases. The source material was PBMCs. For the CDR3, the DNA is TGCGCCAGCAGCCCTATCCGGGACAGTCATTCGCCTGGAAACACCATATATTTT. Its translation is CASSPIRDSHSPGNTIYF.